The source of this TCR beta chain is a study of response to subunit inactivated influenza vaccine. Worth noting for this clonotype: Its antigen is not known.

Germline CDR1 and CDR2: DFQATT and SNEGSKA (reference sequence). The V end lost 0 bases, the J end lost 0 bases, and 10 bases lay between the germline ends. The CDR3 covers 15 residues. Study observations and caveats: The authors proposed limited new T cell recruitment per seasonal influenza vaccination.

Each CDR3 protein is one row after TCRdb ran MiXCR on the RT-PCR reads. This table holds about 580,000 distinct CDR3 sequences, approximately 15% found once. The sequence was collected from a man aged 45 to 65 who received an inactivated influenza vaccine. The chain links TRBV20-1 to TRBJ2-3; D may be TRBD2 (5 bases). The sample was PBMCs from blood, taken roughly 13 days after vaccination. The CDR3 sequence is CSARDAGQSTDTQYF. CDR3 nucleotide sequence: TGCAGTGCTAGAGATGCGGGCCAAAGCACAGATACGCAGTATTTT.